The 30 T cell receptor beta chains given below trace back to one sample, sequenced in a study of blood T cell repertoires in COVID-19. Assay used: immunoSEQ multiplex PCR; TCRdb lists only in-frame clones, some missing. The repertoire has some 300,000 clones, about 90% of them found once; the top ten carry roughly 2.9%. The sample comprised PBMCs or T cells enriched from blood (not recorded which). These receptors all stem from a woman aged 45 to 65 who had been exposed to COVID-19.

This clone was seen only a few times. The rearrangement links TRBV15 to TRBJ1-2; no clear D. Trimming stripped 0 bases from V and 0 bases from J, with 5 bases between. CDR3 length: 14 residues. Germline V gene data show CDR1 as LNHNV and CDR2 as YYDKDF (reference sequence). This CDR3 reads CATSRDPTNYGYTF. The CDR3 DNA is TGTGCCACCAGCAGAGATCCCACTAACTATGGCTACACCTTC.

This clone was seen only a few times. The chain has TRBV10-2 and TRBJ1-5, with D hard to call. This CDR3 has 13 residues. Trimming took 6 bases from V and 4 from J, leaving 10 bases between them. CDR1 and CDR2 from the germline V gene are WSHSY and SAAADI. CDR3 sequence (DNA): TGCGCCAGCAGCCCCGGTTGGAATCAGCCCCAGCATTTT. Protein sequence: CASSPGWNQPQHF.

CDR3 sequence: CASSFGTEITKNIQYF. In DNA, the CDR3 is TGTGCCAGCAGCTTTGGGACAGAGATTACCAAAAACATTCAGTACTTC. This chain connects TRBV5-5 to TRBJ2-4, with 7 bases fitting TRBD1. This CDR3 is 16 amino acids long. V shed 2 bases and J 2 bases; nucleotides not matched to a gene: 7. CDR1 is SGHKS, CDR2 YYEKEE, per germline (reference sequence).

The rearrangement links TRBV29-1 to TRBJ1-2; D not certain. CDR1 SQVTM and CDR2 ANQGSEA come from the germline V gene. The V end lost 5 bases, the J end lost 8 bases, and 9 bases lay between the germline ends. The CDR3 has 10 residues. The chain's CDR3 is CSVLGSGYTF. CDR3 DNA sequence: TGCAGCGTTTTAGGGAGCGGCTACACCTTC. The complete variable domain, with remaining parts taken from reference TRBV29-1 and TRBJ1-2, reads SAVISQKPSRDICQRGTSLTIQCQVDSQVTMMFWYRQQPGQSLTLIATANQGSEATYESGFVIDKFPISRPNLTFSTLTVSNMSPEDSSIYLCSVLGSGYTFGSGTRLTVV.

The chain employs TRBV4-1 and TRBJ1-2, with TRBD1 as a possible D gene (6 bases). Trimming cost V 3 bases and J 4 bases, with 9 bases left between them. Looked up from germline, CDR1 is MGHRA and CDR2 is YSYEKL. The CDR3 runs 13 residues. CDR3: CASSQTGPYGYTF. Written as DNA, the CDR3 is TGCGCCAGCAGCCAGACAGGACCCTATGGCTACACCTTC.

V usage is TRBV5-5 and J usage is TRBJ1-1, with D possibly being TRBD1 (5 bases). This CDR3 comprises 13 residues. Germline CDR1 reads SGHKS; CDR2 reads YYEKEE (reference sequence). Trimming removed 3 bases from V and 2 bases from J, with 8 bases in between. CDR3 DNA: TGTGCCAGCAGCTGGGGCCTCAACACTGAAGCTTTCTTT. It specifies CASSWGLNTEAFF.

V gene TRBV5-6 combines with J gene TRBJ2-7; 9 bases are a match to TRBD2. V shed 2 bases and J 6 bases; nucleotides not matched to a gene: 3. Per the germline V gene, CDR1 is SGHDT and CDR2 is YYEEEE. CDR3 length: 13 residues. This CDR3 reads CASSFERGAEQYF. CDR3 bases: TGTGCCAGCAGCTTTGAGCGGGGGGCCGAGCAGTACTTC.

CDR3 residues: CASSPGGGKGGGYTF. CDR3 nucleotide sequence: TGCGCCAGCAGCCCAGGAGGAGGGAAGGGAGGGGGCTACACCTTC. This chain links TRBV4-1 with TRBJ1-2, with D hard to call. Germline V gene lookup returns CDR1 MGHRA and CDR2 YSYEKL. This CDR3 comprises 15 residues. With 4 bases removed from V and 8 bases from J, the gap between germline ends came to 20 bases.

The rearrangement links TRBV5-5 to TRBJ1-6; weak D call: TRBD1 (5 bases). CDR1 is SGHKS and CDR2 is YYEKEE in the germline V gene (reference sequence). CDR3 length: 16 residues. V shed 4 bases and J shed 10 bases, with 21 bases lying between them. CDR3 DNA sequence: TGTGCCAGCAGCCTGTCGGGGGAGACGGTCGGGTCACCCCTCCACTTT. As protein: CASSLSGETVGSPLHF.

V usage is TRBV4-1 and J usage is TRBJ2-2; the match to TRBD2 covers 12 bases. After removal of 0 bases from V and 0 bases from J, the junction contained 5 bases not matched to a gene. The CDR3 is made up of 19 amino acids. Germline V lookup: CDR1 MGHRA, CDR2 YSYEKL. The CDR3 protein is CASSQDFTSGGTNTGELFF. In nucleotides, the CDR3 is TGCGCCAGCAGCCAAGATTTCACTAGCGGGGGGACGAACACCGGGGAGCTGTTTTTT.

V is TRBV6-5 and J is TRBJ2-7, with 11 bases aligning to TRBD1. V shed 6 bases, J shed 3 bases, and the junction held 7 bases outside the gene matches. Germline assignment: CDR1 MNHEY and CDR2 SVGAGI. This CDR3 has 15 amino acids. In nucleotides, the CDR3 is TGTGCCAGCAGCAAGGACAGGGGGCATTTCTACGAGCAGTACTTC. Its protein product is CASSKDRGHFYEQYF.

The CDR3 spells CASSVARPQPYF. The DNA for the CDR3 is TGTGCCAGCAGTGTAGCTCGACCACAGCCGTATTTT. The V and J genes are TRBV2 and TRBJ2-3; D unclear. Trimming left V 4 bases short and J 14 bases short, with 16 bases between. Germline V gene data show CDR1 as SNHLY and CDR2 as FYNNEI. The CDR3 is 12 residues long.

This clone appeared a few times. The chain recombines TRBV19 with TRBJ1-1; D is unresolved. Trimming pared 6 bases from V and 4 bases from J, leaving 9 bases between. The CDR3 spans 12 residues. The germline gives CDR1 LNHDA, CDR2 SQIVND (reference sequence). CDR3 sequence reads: CASRPGPTEAFF. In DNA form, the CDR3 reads TGTGCCAGTAGGCCGGGTCCCACTGAAGCTTTCTTT.

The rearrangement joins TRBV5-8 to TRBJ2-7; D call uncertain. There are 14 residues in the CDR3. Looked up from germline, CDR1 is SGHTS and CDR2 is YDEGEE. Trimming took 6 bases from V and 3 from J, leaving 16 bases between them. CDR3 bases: TGTGCCAGCAACGAACAGATCCCAGTCTACGAGCAGTACTTC. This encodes CASNEQIPVYEQYF.

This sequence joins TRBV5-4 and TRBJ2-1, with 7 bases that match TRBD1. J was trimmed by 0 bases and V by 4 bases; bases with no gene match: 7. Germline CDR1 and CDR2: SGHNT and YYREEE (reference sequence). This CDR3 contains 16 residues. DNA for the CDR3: TGTGCCAGCAGCCGACGGGACAGAATCTCCTACAATGAGCAGTTCTTC. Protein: CASSRRDRISYNEQFF.

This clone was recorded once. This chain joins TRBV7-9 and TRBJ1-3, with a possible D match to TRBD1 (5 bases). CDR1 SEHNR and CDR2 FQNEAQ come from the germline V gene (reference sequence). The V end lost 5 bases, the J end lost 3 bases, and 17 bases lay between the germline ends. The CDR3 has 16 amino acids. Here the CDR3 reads CASSLQSGTYGNTIYF. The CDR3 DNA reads TGTGCCAGCAGCCTTCAATCCGGGACTTATGGAAACACCATATATTTT.

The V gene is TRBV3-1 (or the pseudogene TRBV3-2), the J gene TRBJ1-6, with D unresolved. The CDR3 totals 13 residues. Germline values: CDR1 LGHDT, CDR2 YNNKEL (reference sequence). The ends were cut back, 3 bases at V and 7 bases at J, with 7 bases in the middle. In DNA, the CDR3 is TGTGCCAGCAGCCACCCTGTAAATTCACCCCTCCACTTT. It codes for CASSHPVNSPLHF.

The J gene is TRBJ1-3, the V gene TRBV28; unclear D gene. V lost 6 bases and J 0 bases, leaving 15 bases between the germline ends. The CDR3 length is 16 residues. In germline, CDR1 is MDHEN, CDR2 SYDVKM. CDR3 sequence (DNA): TGTGCCAGCAGCCTCCTGAGAGGAGGCTCTGGAAACACCATATATTTT. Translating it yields CASSLLRGGSGNTIYF.

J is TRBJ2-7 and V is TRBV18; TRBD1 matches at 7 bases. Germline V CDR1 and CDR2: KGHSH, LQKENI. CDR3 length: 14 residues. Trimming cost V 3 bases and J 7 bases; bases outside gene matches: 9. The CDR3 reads CASSPNRGWGEQYF. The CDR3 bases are TGTGCCAGCTCACCGAACAGGGGATGGGGGGAGCAGTACTTC.

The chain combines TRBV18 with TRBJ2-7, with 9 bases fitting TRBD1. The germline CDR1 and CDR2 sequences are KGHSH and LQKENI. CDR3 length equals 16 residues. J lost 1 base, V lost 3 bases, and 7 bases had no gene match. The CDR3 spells CASSPGTGTGSYEQYF. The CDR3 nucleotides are TGTGCCAGCTCACCGGGGACCGGGACAGGGTCCTACGAGCAGTACTTC.

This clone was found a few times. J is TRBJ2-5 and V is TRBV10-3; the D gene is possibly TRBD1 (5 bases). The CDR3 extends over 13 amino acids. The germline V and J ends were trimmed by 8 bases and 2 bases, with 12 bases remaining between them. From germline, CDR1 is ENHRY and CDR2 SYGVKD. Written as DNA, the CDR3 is TGTGCCATCTGCCAGGGTCTACAAGAGACCCAGTACTTC. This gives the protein CAICQGLQETQYF.

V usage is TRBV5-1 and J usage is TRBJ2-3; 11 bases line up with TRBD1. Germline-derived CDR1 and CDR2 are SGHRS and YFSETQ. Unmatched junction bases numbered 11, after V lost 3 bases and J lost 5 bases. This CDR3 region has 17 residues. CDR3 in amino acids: CASSSGGQGAGIDTQYF. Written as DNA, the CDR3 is TGCGCCAGCAGCTCCGGCGGACAGGGGGCTGGAATAGATACGCAGTATTTT.

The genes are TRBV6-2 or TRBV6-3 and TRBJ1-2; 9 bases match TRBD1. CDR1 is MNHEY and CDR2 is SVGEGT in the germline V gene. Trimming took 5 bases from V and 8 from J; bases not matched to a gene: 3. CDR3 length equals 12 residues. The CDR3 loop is CASSGTGFGYTF. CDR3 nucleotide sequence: TGTGCCAGCAGTGGGACAGGGTTCGGCTACACCTTC.

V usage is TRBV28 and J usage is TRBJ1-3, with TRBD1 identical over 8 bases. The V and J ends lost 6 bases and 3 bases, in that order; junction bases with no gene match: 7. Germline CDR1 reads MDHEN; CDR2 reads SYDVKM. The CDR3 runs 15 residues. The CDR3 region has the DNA TGTGCCAGCAGATCGGCAGGGGGCTTTGGAAACACCATATATTTT. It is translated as CASRSAGGFGNTIYF.

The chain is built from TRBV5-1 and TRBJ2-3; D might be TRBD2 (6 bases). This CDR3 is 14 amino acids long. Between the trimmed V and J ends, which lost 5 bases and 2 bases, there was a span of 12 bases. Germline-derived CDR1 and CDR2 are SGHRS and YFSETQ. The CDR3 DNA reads TGCGCCAGCAGTCTCGGGGGAAACACAGATACGCAGTATTTT. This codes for CASSLGGNTDTQYF.

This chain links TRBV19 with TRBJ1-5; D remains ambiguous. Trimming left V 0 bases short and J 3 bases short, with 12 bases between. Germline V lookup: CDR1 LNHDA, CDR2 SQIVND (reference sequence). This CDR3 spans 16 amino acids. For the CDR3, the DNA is TGTGCCAGTAGTATAGAGTGGCAGAGGAACAATCAGCCCCAGCATTTT. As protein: CASSIEWQRNNQPQHF.

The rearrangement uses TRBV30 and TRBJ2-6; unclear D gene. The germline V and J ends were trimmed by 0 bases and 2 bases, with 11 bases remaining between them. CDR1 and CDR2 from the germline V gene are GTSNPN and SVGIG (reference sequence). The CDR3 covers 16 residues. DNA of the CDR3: TGTGCCTGGAGTGTGGGCCCAACGACTGGGGCCAACGTCCTGACTTTC. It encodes CAWSVGPTTGANVLTF.

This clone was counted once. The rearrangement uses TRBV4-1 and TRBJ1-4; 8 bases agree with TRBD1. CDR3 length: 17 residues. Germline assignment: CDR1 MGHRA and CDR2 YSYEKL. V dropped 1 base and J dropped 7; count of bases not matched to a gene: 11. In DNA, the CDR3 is TGCGCCAGCAGCCAAGTGTTTCTTGGACAGGGTTCTGAAAAACTGTTTTTT. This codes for CASSQVFLGQGSEKLFF.

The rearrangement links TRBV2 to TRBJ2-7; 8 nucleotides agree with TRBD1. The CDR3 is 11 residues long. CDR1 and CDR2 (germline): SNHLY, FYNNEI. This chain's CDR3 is CATGDTYEQYF. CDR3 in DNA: TGTGCGACAGGGGACACCTACGAGCAGTACTTC.

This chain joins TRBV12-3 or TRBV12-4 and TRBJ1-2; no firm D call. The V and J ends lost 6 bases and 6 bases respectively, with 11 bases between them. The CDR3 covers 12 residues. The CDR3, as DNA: TGTGCCAGCAGCCGCGACACCAATGGCTACACCTTC. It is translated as CASSRDTNGYTF.